This T cell receptor (beta chain) was recovered during a study of T cells after yellow fever vaccination. Turning to the study itself: SMART-Seq v4 Ultra Low Input prepared the low-cell-number fractions. Findings of the study overall: Researchers report a weaker secondary response that nonetheless peaked faster, day 5 versus 15. Post-booster samples contained most primary-vaccination clones (more than 95% CD4, approximately 88% CD8). Highly abundant clonotypes carried over from the bulk population could end up in FACS-sorted repertoires as contaminants.

This clonotype showed up many times. The antigen remains unidentified. Via MiXCR, TCRdb re-called the 5' RACE reads, giving one row per CDR3 protein. The sample records some 560,000 distinct CDR3 sequences, 17% being singletons. Germline CDR1 is MGHRA and CDR2 is YSYEKL. J gave up 8 bases and V 6 bases, and 12 bases lay outside the gene matches. This CDR3 comprises 17 residues. The TCR comes from a man between 18 and 35 years old who received the YFV17D yellow fever vaccine. Material: PBMCs, obtained 5 to 6 days after the first yellow fever vaccination. The chain has TRBV4-1 and TRBJ2-1; 14 bases match TRBD2. The CDR3 DNA reads as TGCGCCAGCAGTCATACTAGACTAGCGGGGGGGCACGATGAGCAGTTCTTC. Residues: CASSHTRLAGGHDEQFF.